Listed below are T cell receptor beta chains from one sample, sequenced in a study of control samples from healthy donors and cancer patients. Method: immunoSEQ multiplex PCR; TCRdb's copy keeps in-frame clones and lacks some. The sample shows more than 95,000 clones, around 87% of them seen only once. The specimen was blood. The source of these receptors is a man in his fifties or sixties in good health. CDR3s include the opening cysteine and the closing phenylalanine or tryptophan. The D gene is left open where the match is weak. Expanded clones are given a class, and other clones once, few, many or no size at all.

j_call | clone_size | d_call | v_call | cdr3_aa | cdr3_nt
TRBJ2-7 | few | TRBD2 | TRBV6-5 | CASSYTRGGGAKQYF | TGTGCCAGCAGTTACACACGGGGGGGAGGGGCCAAGCAGTACTTC
TRBJ1-2 | NA | NA | TRBV19 | CASTLGLTNYGYTF | TGTGCCAGTACCTTGGGGCTTACGAACTATGGCTACACCTTC
TRBJ2-1 | NA | NA | TRBV3-1/TRBV3-2 | CASSPDWRDEQFF | TGTGCCAGCAGCCCGGACTGGAGGGATGAGCAGTTCTTC
TRBJ2-1 | NA | NA | TRBV7-2 | CASSFTGGQAIEQFF | TGTGCCAGCAGCTTCACGGGGGGCCAGGCGATTGAGCAGTTCTTC
TRBJ1-3 | NA | NA | TRBV4-2 | CASSQDRVNTIYF | TGTGCCAGCAGCCAAGATCGAGTAAACACCATATATTTT
TRBJ2-7 | NA | TRBD1 | TRBV15 | CATKLTPAGGYEQYF | TGTGCCACCAAGCTCACTCCGGCAGGGGGCTACGAGCAGTACTTC
TRBJ1-5 | NA | NA | TRBV6-5 | CASTDFYSNQPQHF | TGTGCCAGTACGGATTTTTATAGCAATCAGCCCCAGCATTTT
TRBJ2-3 | NA | NA | TRBV30 | CAWSVDYSTDTQYF | TGTGCCTGGAGTGTGGACTACAGCACAGATACGCAGTATTTT
TRBJ1-1 | NA | NA | TRBV7-9 | CASSPSRENTEAFF | TGTGCCAGCAGCCCCTCCAGGGAGAACACTGAAGCTTTCTTT
TRBJ2-1 | NA | NA | TRBV2 | CASSLQGYNEQFF | TGTGCCAGCAGCCTACAGGGCTACAATGAGCAGTTCTTC
TRBJ1-1 | NA | NA | TRBV6-1 | CASSEDGGRTEAFF | TGTGCCAGCAGTGAAGACGGGGGGCGCACTGAAGCTTTCTTT
TRBJ2-3 | NA | TRBD2 | TRBV19 | CASSSLAGGRTDTQYF | TGTGCCAGTAGCTCACTAGCGGGGGGACGCACAGATACGCAGTATTTT
TRBJ1-1 | NA | NA | TRBV18 | CASSQQRYTEAFF | TGTGCCAGCTCACAACAGAGATACACTGAAGCTTTCTTT
TRBJ1-1 | NA | TRBD1 | TRBV19 | CASKTGFMNTEAFF | TGTGCCAGTAAGACAGGGTTTATGAACACTGAAGCTTTCTTT
TRBJ2-3 | NA | NA | TRBV6-5 | CASSRDPSTDTQYF | TGTGCCAGCAGCCGGGACCCCAGCACAGATACGCAGTATTTT
TRBJ1-6 | NA | NA | TRBV7-9 | CASSLNGSPLHF | TGTGCCAGCAGCTTAAATGGTTCACCCCTCCACTTT
TRBJ1-4 | NA | TRBD1 | TRBV5-5 | CASSLVLGTGVEKLFF | TGTGCCAGCAGCTTGGTTTTAGGGACAGGGGTTGAAAAACTGTTTTTT
TRBJ1-6 | NA | NA | TRBV6-6 | CASSPAGEARPLHF | TGTGCCAGCAGCCCCGCCGGGGAAGCTAGGCCCCTCCACTTT
TRBJ2-7 | NA | NA | TRBV21-1 | CASSEGRGMTSGCYEQYF | TGTGCCAGCAGCGAAGGCCGAGGGATGACTAGCGGATGCTACGAGCAGTACTTC
TRBJ1-3 | NA | NA | TRBV4-3 | CASSQVGGFGSGNTIYF | TGCGCCAGCAGCCAAGTGGGGGGATTCGGATCTGGAAACACCATATATTTT
TRBJ2-5 | once | TRBD1 | TRBV6-1 | CASSEVWDRGETQYF | TGTGCCAGCAGTGAAGTGTGGGACAGGGGGGAGACCCAGTACTTC
TRBJ1-5 | NA | NA | TRBV6-6 | CASSGLQGYSNQPQHF | TGTGCCAGCAGTGGACTTCAGGGCTATAGCAATCAGCCCCAGCATTTT
TRBJ1-2 | NA | NA | TRBV18 | CASSPVSLDYGYTF | TGTGCCAGCTCACCAGTGAGCCTGGACTATGGCTACACCTTC
TRBJ2-7 | NA | NA | TRBV6-2/TRBV6-3 | CASSYQGSSEQYF | TGTGCCAGCAGTTACCAGGGTTCTAGCGAGCAGTACTTC
TRBJ1-5 | NA | NA | TRBV30 | CAWSKGSYNQPQHF | TGTGCCTGGAGCAAGGGATCTTACAATCAGCCCCAGCATTTT
TRBJ2-3 | NA | NA | TRBV12-3/TRBV12-4 | CASSRIMDTQYF | TGTGCCAGCAGCCGAATAATGGATACGCAGTATTTT
TRBJ1-5 | NA | TRBD1 | TRBV28 | CATTSTGENQPQHF | TGTGCCACCACCTCGACAGGGGAGAATCAGCCCCAGCATTTT
TRBJ1-4 | NA | TRBD1 | TRBV29-1 | CSVRQGSGEKLFF | TGCAGCGTCCGACAGGGGAGTGGCGAAAAACTGTTTTTT
TRBJ2-3 | NA | TRBD2 | TRBV6-5 | CAVKRGGGDTQYF | TGTGCCGTCAAGCGGGGGGGCGGGGATACGCAGTATTTT
TRBJ2-4 | NA | NA | TRBV28 | CASSLVRWKAKNIQYF | TGTGCCAGCAGTTTAGTAAGGTGGAAAGCCAAAAACATTCAGTACTTC
TRBJ2-6 | NA | NA | TRBV2 | CASSEMGAGANVLTF | TGTGCCAGCAGTGAAATGGGGGCTGGGGCCAACGTCCTGACTTTC
TRBJ1-1 | NA | NA | TRBV10-3 | CAISSGQNVPPEAFF | TGTGCCATCAGCAGCGGACAGAACGTCCCACCTGAAGCTTTCTTT
TRBJ1-6 | NA | NA | TRBV5-4 | CASSLAGTAYSPLHF | TGTGCCAGCAGCTTGGCCGGGACGGCTTATTCACCCCTCCACTTT
TRBJ1-4 | NA | NA | TRBV12-3/TRBV12-4 | CASSLERGEKLFF | TGTGCCAGCAGTTTGGAGAGGGGTGAAAAACTGTTTTTT
TRBJ1-2 | NA | NA | TRBV6-5 | CASSPGQFYGYTF | TGTGCCAGCAGCCCCGGACAGTTCTATGGCTACACCTTC
TRBJ2-7 | NA | TRBD2 | TRBV7-2 | CASSLGFGGIPYEQYF | TGTGCCAGCAGCTTAGGGTTCGGGGGGATTCCCTACGAGCAGTACTTC
TRBJ2-5 | NA | TRBD1 | TRBV18 | CASTMTGPEETQYF | TGTGCCAGCACGATGACAGGGCCTGAAGAGACCCAGTACTTC
TRBJ1-1 | NA | NA | TRBV4-3 | CASSQDGRGPESVNTEAFF | TGCGCCAGCAGCCAAGATGGGAGAGGACCCGAATCGGTGAACACTGAAGCTTTCTTT
TRBJ2-7 | NA | NA | TRBV6-4 | CASSEYSSHTWEQYF | TGTGCCAGCAGTGAATATAGCAGCCACACTTGGGAGCAGTACTTC
TRBJ2-1 | few | NA | TRBV5-1 | CASSLRQGISYNEQFF | TGCGCCAGCAGCTTGCGGCAGGGGATCTCCTACAATGAGCAGTTCTTC
TRBJ2-3 | NA | TRBD2 | TRBV9 | CASTLGLAGADTQYF | TGTGCCAGCACCTTAGGACTAGCGGGGGCAGATACGCAGTATTTT
TRBJ2-1 | NA | NA | TRBV24-1 | CATSDFNEQFF | TGTGCCACCAGTGATTTCAATGAGCAGTTCTTC
TRBJ2-5 | NA | NA | TRBV18 | CASSPQAETQYF | TGTGCCAGCTCACCGCAAGCTGAGACCCAGTACTTC
TRBJ2-3 | NA | NA | TRBV18 | CASSPLQGPSTDTQYF | TGTGCCAGCTCGCCATTACAGGGTCCTAGCACAGATACGCAGTATTTT
TRBJ2-7 | NA | NA | TRBV18 | CASSPPNTVAYEQYF | TGTGCCAGCTCACCACCTAACACGGTGGCGTACGAGCAGTACTTC
TRBJ2-7 | once | NA | TRBV6-5 | CASSYSIWDPDYEQYF | TGTGCCAGCAGTTACTCTATCTGGGACCCTGACTACGAGCAGTACTTC
TRBJ2-1 | NA | TRBD2 | TRBV18 | CASSSVQPGGSLAGGTYNEQFF | TGTGCCAGCTCTTCCGTCCAGCCAGGGGGCAGTCTAGCGGGGGGCACCTACAATGAGCAGTTCTTC
TRBJ1-3 | NA | NA | TRBV5-1 | CASRQAVSGNTIYF | TGCGCCAGCAGGCAGGCCGTCTCTGGAAACACCATATATTTT
TRBJ2-7 | NA | NA | TRBV28 | CASRTTGTYEQYF | TGTGCCAGCAGGACCACAGGGACCTACGAGCAGTACTTC
TRBJ1-5 | NA | TRBD1 | TRBV5-5 | CASSRQGVGQPQHF | TGTGCCAGCAGCCGACAGGGGGTAGGTCAGCCCCAGCATTTT
TRBJ1-4 | NA | NA | TRBV3-1/TRBV3-2 | CASSLSGWGEKLFF | TGTGCCAGCAGCCTCTCTGGGTGGGGCGAAAAACTGTTTTTT